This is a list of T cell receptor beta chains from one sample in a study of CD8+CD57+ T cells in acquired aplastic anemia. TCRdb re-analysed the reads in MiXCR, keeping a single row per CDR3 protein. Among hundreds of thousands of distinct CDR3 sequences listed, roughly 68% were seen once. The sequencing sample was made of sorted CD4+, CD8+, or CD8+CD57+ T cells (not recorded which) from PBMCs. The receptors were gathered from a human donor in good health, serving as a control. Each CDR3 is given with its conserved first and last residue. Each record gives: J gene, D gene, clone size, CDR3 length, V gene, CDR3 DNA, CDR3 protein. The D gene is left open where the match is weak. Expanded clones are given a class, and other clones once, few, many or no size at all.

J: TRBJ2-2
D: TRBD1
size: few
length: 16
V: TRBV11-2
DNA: TGTGCCAGCAGCTTAGGACAGGGGGCCACCACCGGGGAGCTGTTTTTT
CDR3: CASSLGQGATTGELFF

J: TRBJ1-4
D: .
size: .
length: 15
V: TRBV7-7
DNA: TGTGCCAGCGACTCGAGGGGGAAAAAGACCCAGTACTTGTTTTTT
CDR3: CASDSRGKKTQYLFF

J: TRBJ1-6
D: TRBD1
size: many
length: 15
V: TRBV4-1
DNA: TGCGCCAGCAGCCAAGTTGACAGGGAAAATTCACCCCTCCACTTT
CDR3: CASSQVDRENSPLHF

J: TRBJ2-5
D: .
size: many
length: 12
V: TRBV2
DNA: TGTGCCAGTGGGGGATTCCAAGAGACCCAGTACTTC
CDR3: CASGGFQETQYF

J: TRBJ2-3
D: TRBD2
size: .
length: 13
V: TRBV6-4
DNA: TGTGCCAGCAGGTGGCTCCGGGAGGAAACGCAGTATTTT
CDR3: CASRWLREETQYF

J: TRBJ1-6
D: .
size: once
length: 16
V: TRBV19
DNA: TGTGCCAGTCTTATAGGGACCGAAAGGGGGGATTCACCCCTCCACTTT
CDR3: CASLIGTERGDSPLHF

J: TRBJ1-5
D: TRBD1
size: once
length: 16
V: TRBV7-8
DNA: TGTGCCAGCAGCTCCCGGGACAGGGGGAGAATACGCTTCCAGCATTTT
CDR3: CASSSRDRGRIRFQHF

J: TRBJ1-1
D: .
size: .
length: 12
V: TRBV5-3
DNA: TGTGCCAGAGATTCAATGAACACTGAAGCTTTCTTT
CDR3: CARDSMNTEAFF

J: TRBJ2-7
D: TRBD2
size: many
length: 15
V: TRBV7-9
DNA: TGTGCCAGCAGCCCTTCGGGACTAGTCACCTACGAGCAGTACTTC
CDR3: CASSPSGLVTYEQYF

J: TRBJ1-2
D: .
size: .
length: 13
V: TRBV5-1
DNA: TGCGCCAGCAGCTTCCCGGACAGCTATGGCTACACCTTC
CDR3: CASSFPDSYGYTF

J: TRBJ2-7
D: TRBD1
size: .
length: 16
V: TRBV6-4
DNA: TGTGCCAGCAGTACCACCTGGGACAGGGGTGATCGGGAGCAGTACTTC
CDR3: CASSTTWDRGDREQYF

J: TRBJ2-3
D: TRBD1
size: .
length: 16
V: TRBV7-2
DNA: TGTGCCAGCAGTTTATTTATGGACAGGGCCACAGATACGCAGTATTTT
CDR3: CASSLFMDRATDTQYF

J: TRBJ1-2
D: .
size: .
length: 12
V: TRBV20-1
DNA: TGCAGCGCTGACGAACGGGGCCGGGGGAACACCTTC
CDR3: CSADERGRGNTF

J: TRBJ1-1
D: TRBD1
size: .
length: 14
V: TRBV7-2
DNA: TGTGGCAGTAGCAGTTACAGGGGATCCACTGAAGCTTTCTTT
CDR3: CGSSSYRGSTEAFF

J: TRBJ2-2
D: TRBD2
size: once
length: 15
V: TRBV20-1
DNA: TGCAGTGCCATTGGAGTCGCGGGGGGGCATGAGGAGCTGTTTTTT
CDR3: CSAIGVAGGHEELFF

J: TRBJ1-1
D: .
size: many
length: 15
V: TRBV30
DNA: TGTGCCTGGAGCCCGGTGGATAGGGTTGGTACTGAAGCTTTCTTT
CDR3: CAWSPVDRVGTEAFF

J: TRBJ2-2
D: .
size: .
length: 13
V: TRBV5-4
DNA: TGTGCCAGCAGCCATGCGCCTAAGGGGGAGCTGTTTTTT
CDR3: CASSHAPKGELFF

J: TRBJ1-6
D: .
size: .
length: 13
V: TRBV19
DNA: TGTGCCAGTAGTCCAGGGGATAATTCACCCCTCCACTTT
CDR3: CASSPGDNSPLHF

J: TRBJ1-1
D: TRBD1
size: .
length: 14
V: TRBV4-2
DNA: TGTGCCAGCAGCCAAGTCTTGGGGGGGGACAGGTCTTTCTTT
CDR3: CASSQVLGGDRSFF

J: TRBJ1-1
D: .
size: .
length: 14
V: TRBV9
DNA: TGTGCCAGTAGCGCGGTGGCAGCCGGAGGTCAGGCTTTCTTT
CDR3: CASSAVAAGGQAFF

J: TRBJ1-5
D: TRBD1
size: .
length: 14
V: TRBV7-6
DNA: TGTGCCAGCAGCATTACGGGACAGAGCCCCCACCAGCAGTTT
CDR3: CASSITGQSPHQQF

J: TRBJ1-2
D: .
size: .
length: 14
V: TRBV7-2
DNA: TGTGCCAGCAGCCAATCGTATTGGCTCTATGGCTACACCTTC
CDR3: CASSQSYWLYGYTF

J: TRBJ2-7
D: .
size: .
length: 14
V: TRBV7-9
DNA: TGTGCCACCAGCTTAACAGGCGGGCCCTACGGGCAGTACTTC
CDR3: CATSLTGGPYGQYF

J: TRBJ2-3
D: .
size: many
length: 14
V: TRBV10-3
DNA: TGTGCCATCAGCCTTAGCGGACCCACAGATACGCAGTATTTT
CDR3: CAISLSGPTDTQYF

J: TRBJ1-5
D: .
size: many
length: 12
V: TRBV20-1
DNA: TGCAGTGCTAGAGCAGGTAACCAGCCCCAGCATTTT
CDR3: CSARAGNQPQHF

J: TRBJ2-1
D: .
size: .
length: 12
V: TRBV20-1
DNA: TGTACGTGGGGGAATGCCTACAATGAGCAGTTCTTC
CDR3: CTWGNAYNEQFF

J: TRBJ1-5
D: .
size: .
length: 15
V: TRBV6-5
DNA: TGTGCCAGCAGCATCGCGGGGGCAAGCAATCAGCCCCAGCATTTT
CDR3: CASSIAGASNQPQHF

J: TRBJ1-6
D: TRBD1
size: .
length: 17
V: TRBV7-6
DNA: TGTGCCAGCACCTCCTCCAAGGACAGGGCGGACAATTCACCCCTCCACTTT
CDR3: CASTSSKDRADNSPLHF

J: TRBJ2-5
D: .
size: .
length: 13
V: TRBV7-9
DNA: TGTGCCAGCAGCTTATCGAACACCCAAGACACGTACTTC
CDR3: CASSLSNTQDTYF

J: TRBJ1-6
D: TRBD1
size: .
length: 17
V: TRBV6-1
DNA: TGTGCCAGCAGTGTTACCGGGACAGGATGGCTCAATTCACCCCTCCACTTT
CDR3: CASSVTGTGWLNSPLHF

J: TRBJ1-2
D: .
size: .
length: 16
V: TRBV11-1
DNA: TGTGCCAGCAGCCAAGCTGGGCAGAGCCTAAACTATGGCTACACCTTC
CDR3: CASSQAGQSLNYGYTF

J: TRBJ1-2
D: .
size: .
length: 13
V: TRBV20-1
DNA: TGCAGTGCTAGCGGGGGGGCCTACGATCGCTACACCTTC
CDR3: CSASGGAYDRYTF

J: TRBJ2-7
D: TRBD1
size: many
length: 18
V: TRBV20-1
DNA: TGCAGTGCTAGAGATTTCGCGTTCACTTCAGGGGGCGACTACGAGCAGTACTTC
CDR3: CSARDFAFTSGGDYEQYF

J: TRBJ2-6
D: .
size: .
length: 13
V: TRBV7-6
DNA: TGTGCCAGCGGCGAACACCCCCAAGACGTTGTGACTTTC
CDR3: CASGEHPQDVVTF

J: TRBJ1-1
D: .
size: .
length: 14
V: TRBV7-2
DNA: TGTGCCAGCAGCAGGTCGCGTGGGGGTACTGAAGCTTTCTTT
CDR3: CASSRSRGGTEAFF

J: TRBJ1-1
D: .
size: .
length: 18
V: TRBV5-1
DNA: TGTGCCAGCAGGCTACCCGATACCACTGATAAAGACGACACTGAAGCTTTCTTT
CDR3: CASRLPDTTDKDDTEAFF

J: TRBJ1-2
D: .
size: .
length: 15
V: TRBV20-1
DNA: TGCAGTGTTGGTACCGGTAGAGGGCACAGTAGTGGCTACACCTTC
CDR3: CSVGTGRGHSSGYTF

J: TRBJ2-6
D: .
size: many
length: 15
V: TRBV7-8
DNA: TGTGCCAGCGGTGGGTCAGGGTATGGGGCCAACGTCCTGACTTTC
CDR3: CASGGSGYGANVLTF

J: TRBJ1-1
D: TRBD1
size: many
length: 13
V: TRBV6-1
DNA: TGTGCCAGCAGTGAATTGGGACAGGCTCCCCGACGTTTT
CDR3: CASSELGQAPRRF

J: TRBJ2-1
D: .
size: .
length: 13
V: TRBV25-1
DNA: TGTGCCAGCAGTGATCTACGGTACAATGAGCAGTTCTTC
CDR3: CASSDLRYNEQFF

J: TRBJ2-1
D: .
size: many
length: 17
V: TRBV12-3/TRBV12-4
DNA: TGTGCCAGCAGTTTAGGGGGGCCGGACCGGAACTACAATGAGCAGTTCTTC
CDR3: CASSLGGPDRNYNEQFF

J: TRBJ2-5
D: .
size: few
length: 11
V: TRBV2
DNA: TGTGCCAGCAGCACAAAACATAGCGTGGGGTTC
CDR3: CASSTKHSVGF

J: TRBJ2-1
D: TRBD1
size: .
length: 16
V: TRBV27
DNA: TGTGCCAGCAGTCCAAAGGACAGGGGACCACTCAATGAGCAGTTCTTC
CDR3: CASSPKDRGPLNEQFF

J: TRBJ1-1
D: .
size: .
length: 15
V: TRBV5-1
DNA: TGCGCCAGCGGCCAGGGGACTCCTACAATCACTGAAGCTTTCTTT
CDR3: CASGQGTPTITEAFF

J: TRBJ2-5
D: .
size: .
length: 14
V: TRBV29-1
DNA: TGCAGCGCCCAGTTAAGGGCGGAAAATTACCAGCAGTACTTC
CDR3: CSAQLRAENYQQYF

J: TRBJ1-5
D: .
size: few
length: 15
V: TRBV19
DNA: TGTGCCAGTGGGGCCCACGGGAGAGGCAATCAGCCCCAGCATTTT
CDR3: CASGAHGRGNQPQHF

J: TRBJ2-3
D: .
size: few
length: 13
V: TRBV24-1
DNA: TGTGCCACCAGTGACACTAGCACAGATACGCAGTATTTT
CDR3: CATSDTSTDTQYF

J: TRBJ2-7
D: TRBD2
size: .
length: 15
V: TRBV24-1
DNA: TGTGCCACCAGTGACACCGGGACTAGCGCGTACGAGCAGTACTTC
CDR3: CATSDTGTSAYEQYF

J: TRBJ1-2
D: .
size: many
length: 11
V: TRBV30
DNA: TGTGCCGGGAGACGAACTTATGGCTACACCTTC
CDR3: CAGRRTYGYTF

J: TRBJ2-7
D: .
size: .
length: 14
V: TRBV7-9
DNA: TGTGCCAGCAGTCCTTCCGTTACACCCCACCACTTTGGGTTC
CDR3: CASSPSVTPHHFGF

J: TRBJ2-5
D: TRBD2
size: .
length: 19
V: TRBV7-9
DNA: TGTGCCAGCAGCTTAGTGCCTCCGTTCCTAGCGGGGGACCAAGAGACCCAGTACTTC
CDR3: CASSLVPPFLAGDQETQYF

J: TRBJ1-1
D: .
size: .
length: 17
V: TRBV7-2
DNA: TGTGCCAGCAGCACAGCCCCCGTACAGGGAGCGGATGAGGAAGCTTTCTTT
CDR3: CASSTAPVQGADEEAFF

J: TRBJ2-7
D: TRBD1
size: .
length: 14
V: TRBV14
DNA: TGTGCCAGCAGCCCCGGGACAGGGATCCACGAGCAGTACTTC
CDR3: CASSPGTGIHEQYF

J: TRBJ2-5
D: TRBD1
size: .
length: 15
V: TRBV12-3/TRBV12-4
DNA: TGTGCCACCAGTCAAGAGCAGGGGGCGCAAAAGACCCAGTACTTC
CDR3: CATSQEQGAQKTQYF

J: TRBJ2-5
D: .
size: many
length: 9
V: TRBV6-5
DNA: TGTGCCATCCGGGAGACCCAGTACTTC
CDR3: CAIRETQYF

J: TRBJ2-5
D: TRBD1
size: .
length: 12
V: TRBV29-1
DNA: TGCAACGTCCGAGACAGGGAAGAGACCCAGTACTTC
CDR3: CNVRDREETQYF

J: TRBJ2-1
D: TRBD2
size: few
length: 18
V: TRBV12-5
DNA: TGTGCTAGTGGTTCTGCACTTACTAGCGGGGGCTCCTACAATGAGCAGTTCTTC
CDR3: CASGSALTSGGSYNEQFF